These 7 T cell receptor beta chains share one sample of origin, sequenced in a study of naive CD8 T cells in extremely preterm neonates. Clones were read by immunoSEQ multiplex PCR, and TCRdb kept only the in-frame ones, dropping some. The sample contains about 23,000 clones, approximately 89% of which appear only once. The antigens of these receptors remain unknown. Study findings and constraints: Preterm infants showed shorter CDR3s, fewer N additions and less trimming than older groups.

Preterm samples came from extremely preterm deliveries at roughly 22-29 weeks. Sequenced input: naive CD8+ T cells from cord blood. These receptors all stem from a boy who was born preterm.

J is TRBJ2-2 and V is TRBV9; 14 nucleotides match TRBD2. Trimming at V came to 7 bases and at J to 1 base, leaving 0 bases not matched to a gene. This CDR3 region has 15 residues. Germline-derived CDR1 and CDR2 are SGDLS and YYNGEE. For the CDR3, the DNA is TGTGCCAGCGGGACTAGCGGGGGGAACACCGGGGAGCTGTTTTTT. Translating it yields CASGTSGGNTGELFF.

The genes are TRBV4-1 and TRBJ2-7; 8 bases agree with TRBD2. Germline V CDR1 and CDR2: MGHRA, YSYEKL. This CDR3 is built from 14 residues. V lost 2 bases, J lost 2 bases, and 2 bases stayed unmatched. CDR3 sequence: CASSQKLAAYEQYF. The CDR3 DNA sequence: TGCGCCAGCAGCCAAAAACTAGCGGCCTACGAGCAGTACTTC.

V and J are TRBV4-2 and TRBJ2-7, with 9 bases lining up with TRBD2. The CDR3 consists of 13 residues. V lost 4 bases, J lost 3 bases, and 1 base stayed unmatched. Per the germline V gene, CDR1 is LGHNA and CDR2 is YNFKEQ. The chain's CDR3 is CASSPTSGYEQYF. The CDR3 DNA sequence: TGTGCCAGCAGCCCGACTAGCGGCTACGAGCAGTACTTC.

Worth noting for this clone: A much larger clone sits a single nucleotide away, making a read error possible. V is TRBV19 and J is TRBJ1-1; tentatively, D is TRBD1 (6 bases). The CDR3 has 12 residues. Germline assignment: CDR1 LNHDA and CDR2 SQIVND (reference sequence). Trimming shortened V by 6 bases and J by 1 base, and 6 bases separated the two germline ends. The CDR3 nucleotides read TGTGCCAGTAGGACAGGGAACACTGAAGCTTTCTTT. Protein sequence: CASRTGNTEAFF.

This chain joins TRBV7-9 and TRBJ2-7, with 10 bases lining up with TRBD2. The V segment lost 5 bases and the J segment 2 bases; nucleotides outside the gene matches: 3. CDR3 length equals 14 residues. CDR1 and CDR2 (germline): SEHNR, FQNEAQ (reference sequence). In nucleotides, the CDR3 is TGTGCCAGCAGCCACACTAGCGGGGCCTACGAGCAGTACTTC. It is translated as CASSHTSGAYEQYF.

This CDR3 is CARSLQGANTEAFF. CDR3 coding DNA: TGTGCCAGAAGCTTACAGGGGGCGAACACTGAAGCTTTCTTT. The chain uses TRBV7-5 and TRBJ1-1; the table's D call TRBD1 went unverified against the DNA. TRBV7-5 constitutes a pseudogene. The CDR3 consists of 14 residues.

The genes are TRBV9 and TRBJ2-2; TRBD1 matches at 7 bases. There are 13 residues in the CDR3. V was pared by 7 bases and J by 0 bases, with 0 bases of the junction left unmatched. Germline values: CDR1 SGDLS, CDR2 YYNGEE. The CDR3 sequence is CASGTANTGELFF. The CDR3 bases are TGTGCCAGCGGGACAGCGAACACCGGGGAGCTGTTTTTT. Supplemented by reference TRBV9 and TRBJ2-2, the full variable domain reads DSGVTQTPKHLITATGQRVTLRCSPRSGDLSVYWYQQSLDQGLQFLIQYYNGEERAKGNILERFSAQQFPDLHSELNLSSLELGDSALYFCASGTANTGELFFGEGSRLTVL.